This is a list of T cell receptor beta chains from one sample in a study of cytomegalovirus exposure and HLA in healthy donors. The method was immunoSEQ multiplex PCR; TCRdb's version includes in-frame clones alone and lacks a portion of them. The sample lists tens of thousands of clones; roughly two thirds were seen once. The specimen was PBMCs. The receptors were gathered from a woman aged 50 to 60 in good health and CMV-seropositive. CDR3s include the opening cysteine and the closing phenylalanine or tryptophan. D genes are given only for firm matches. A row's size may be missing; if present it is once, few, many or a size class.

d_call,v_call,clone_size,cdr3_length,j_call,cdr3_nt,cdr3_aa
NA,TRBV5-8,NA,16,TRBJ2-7,TGTGCCAGCAGCTGGACCGGGACATCGAGCTCCTACGAGCAGTACTTC,CASSWTGTSSSYEQYF
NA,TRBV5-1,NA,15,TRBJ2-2,TGCGCCAGCAGCACGTGGGACGGAGGGTCCGGGAAGCTGTTTTTT,CASSTWDGGSGKLFF
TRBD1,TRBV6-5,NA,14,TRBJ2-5,TGTGCCAGCAGAGAGGGACAGCTAGCAAAGACCCAGTACTTC,CASREGQLAKTQYF
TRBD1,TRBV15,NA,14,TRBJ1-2,TGTGCCACCAGCAGAGGAGGGAGAGGGGGCGGCTACACCTTC,CATSRGGRGGGYTF
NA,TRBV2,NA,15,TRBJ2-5,TGTGCCAGCAGTGCCGGACAGCAGGTTACGGAGACCCAGTACTTC,CASSAGQQVTETQYF
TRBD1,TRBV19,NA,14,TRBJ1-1,TGTGCCAGTAGTATCGACAGGGGCAGGACTGAAGCTTTCTTT,CASSIDRGRTEAFF
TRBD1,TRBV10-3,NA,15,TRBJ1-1,TGTGCCAGCAGTGAGGACAGGGGAGGATTGACTGAAGCTTTCTTT,CASSEDRGGLTEAFF
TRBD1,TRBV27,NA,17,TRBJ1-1,TGTGCCAGCAGTAGCCTGACAGGGACCCAATTGAACACTGAAGCTTTCTTT,CASSSLTGTQLNTEAFF
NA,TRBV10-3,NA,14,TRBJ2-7,TGTGCCATCAGTGGGGCTAGCTCAGCCTACGAGCAGTACTTC,CAISGASSAYEQYF
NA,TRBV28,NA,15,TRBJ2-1,TGTGCCAGCAGCCTCGCCCCCGGAGAGGTTAATGAGCAGTTCTTC,CASSLAPGEVNEQFF
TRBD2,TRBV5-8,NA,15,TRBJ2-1,TGTGCCAGCAGCCGCCTAGCGGGAATTAGAAATGAGCAGTTCTTC,CASSRLAGIRNEQFF
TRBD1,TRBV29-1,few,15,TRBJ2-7,TGCAGCGTTGAAGAACACCGGGACAGGGGGTACGAGCAGTACTTC,CSVEEHRDRGYEQYF
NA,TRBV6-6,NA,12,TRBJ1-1,TGTGCCAGCAGCCTACAGAAGGTCGAAGCTTTCTTT,CASSLQKVEAFF
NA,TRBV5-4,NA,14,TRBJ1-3,TGTGCCAGCAGCACTGACATTACTGGAAACACCATATATTTT,CASSTDITGNTIYF
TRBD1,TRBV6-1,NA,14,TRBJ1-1,TGTGCCAGCAGCTCCGGGACAGGGGACACTGAAGCTTTCTTT,CASSSGTGDTEAFF
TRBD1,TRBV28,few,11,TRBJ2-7,TGTGCCAGCAGGGACAGGCACGAGCAGTACTTC,CASRDRHEQYF
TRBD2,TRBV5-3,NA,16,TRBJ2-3,TGTGCCAGAAGCCCGCGACTAGCGGGAGACACAGATACGCAGTATTTT,CARSPRLAGDTDTQYF
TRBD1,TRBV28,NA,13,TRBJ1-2,TGTGCCGGATCGACAGGGGGCAACTATGGCTACACCTTC,CAGSTGGNYGYTF
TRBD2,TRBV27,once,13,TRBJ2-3,TGTGCCAGCTCAGCGGGAGGCCCGGATACGCAGTATTTT,CASSAGGPDTQYF
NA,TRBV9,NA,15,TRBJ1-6,TGTGCCAGCAGCGTAGAGAGGACACCAAATTCACCCCTCCACTTT,CASSVERTPNSPLHF
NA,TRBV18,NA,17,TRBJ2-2,TGTGCCAGCTCACCAACCCAGGGTGCTCGGAACACCGGGGAGCTGTTTTTT,CASSPTQGARNTGELFF
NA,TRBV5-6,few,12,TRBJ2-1,TGTGCCAGCAGGCCACTGTGGGACTTTCCGTTCTTC,CASRPLWDFPFF
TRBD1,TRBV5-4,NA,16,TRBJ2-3,TGTGCCAGCAGCACCCGGGAGCACAGGGGGAGAGATACGCAGTATTTT,CASSTREHRGRDTQYF
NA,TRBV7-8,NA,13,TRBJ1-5,TGTGCCAGCAGCGCAGGGGACAATCAGCCCCAGCATTTT,CASSAGDNQPQHF
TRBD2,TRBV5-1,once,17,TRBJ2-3,TGCGCCAGCAGCTCCGCTAGCGGGAGGGCCTTTGGGGATACGCAGTATTTT,CASSSASGRAFGDTQYF
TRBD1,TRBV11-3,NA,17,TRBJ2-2,TGTGCCAGCAGCTCGGTTACAGGGGTCGGGGACACCGGGGAGCTGTTTTTT,CASSSVTGVGDTGELFF
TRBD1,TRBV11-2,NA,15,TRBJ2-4,TGTGCCAGCAGCTTAGAGGGGGCAGGGGGCAACATTCAGTACTTC,CASSLEGAGGNIQYF
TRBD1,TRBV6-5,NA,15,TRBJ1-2,TGTGCCAGCAGCCCCCCCGACAGGGTTGGAGGTGGCTACACCTTC,CASSPPDRVGGGYTF
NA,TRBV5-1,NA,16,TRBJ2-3,TGCGCCAGCAGCCCTAGTCAGCAACCGGGCACAGATACGCAGTATTTT,CASSPSQQPGTDTQYF
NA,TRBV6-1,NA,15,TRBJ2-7,TGTGCCAGCAGTGAAGGTGGGGCTCTCCCCTACGAGCAGTACTTC,CASSEGGALPYEQYF
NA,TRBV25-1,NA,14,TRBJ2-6,TGTGCCAGCAGCCCACTTCTTGGGGCCAACGTCCTGACTTTC,CASSPLLGANVLTF
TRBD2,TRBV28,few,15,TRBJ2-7,TGTGCCAGCAGTTTCCTCCTAGCGGGTTCCTACGAGCAGTACTTC,CASSFLLAGSYEQYF
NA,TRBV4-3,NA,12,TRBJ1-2,TGCGCCAGCAGCCAAATCACGGGGGGCTACACCTTC,CASSQITGGYTF
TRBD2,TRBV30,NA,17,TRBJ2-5,TGTGCCTGGAGTGTACAAGAGACTAGCGGGAGCCAAGAGACCCAGTACTTC,CAWSVQETSGSQETQYF
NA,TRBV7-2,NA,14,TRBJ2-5,TGTGCCAGCAGCTTGAGGACAGCACAAGAGACCCAGTACTTC,CASSLRTAQETQYF
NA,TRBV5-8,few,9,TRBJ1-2,TGTGCCAGCAGCTACCCTCGGACCTTC,CASSYPRTF
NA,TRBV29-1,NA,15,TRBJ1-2,TGCAGCGCGTTGGAACTACAGGGTTCTAACTATGGCTACACCTTC,CSALELQGSNYGYTF
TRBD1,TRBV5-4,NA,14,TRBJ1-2,TGTGCCAGCGCCCCGGGAGGGGGCGACTATGGCTACACCTTC,CASAPGGGDYGYTF
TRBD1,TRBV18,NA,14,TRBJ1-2,TGTGCCAGCTCACCAGGATTAACAGGGGGAGGCTACACCTTC,CASSPGLTGGGYTF
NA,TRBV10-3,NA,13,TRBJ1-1,TGTGCCATCAACGACAGAACGAACACTGAAGCTTTCTTT,CAINDRTNTEAFF
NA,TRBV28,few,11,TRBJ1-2,TGTGCCAGCAGACGGTCGCAAGGCTACACCTTC,CASRRSQGYTF
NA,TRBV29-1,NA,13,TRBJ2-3,TGCAGCGTCACTACCTCTAGCACAGATACGCAGTATTTT,CSVTTSSTDTQYF
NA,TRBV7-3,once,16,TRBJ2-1,TGTGCCAGCAGCTCCCCCGGGCGGAGGCCCTACAATGAGCAGTTCTTC,CASSSPGRRPYNEQFF
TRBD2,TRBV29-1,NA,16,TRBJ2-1,TGCAGCGTACATAGCGGGAGGCCCGGCTCCTACAATGAGCAGTTCTTC,CSVHSGRPGSYNEQFF
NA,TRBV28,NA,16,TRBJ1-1,TGTGCCAGCAGTTCCATATCGGCGGGCCCAAACACTGAAGCTTTCTTT,CASSSISAGPNTEAFF
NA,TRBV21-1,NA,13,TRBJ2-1,TGTGCCAGCGAATCGGCGTGGACCGGGGAGCGGTTCTTC,CASESAWTGERFF
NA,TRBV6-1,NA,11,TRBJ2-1,TGTGCCAGCGACAGTTACAATGAGCAGTTCTTC,CASDSYNEQFF
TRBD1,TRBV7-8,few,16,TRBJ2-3,TGTGCCAGCAGCTTTAGGGACAGTCTGGGCACAGATACGCAGTATTTT,CASSFRDSLGTDTQYF
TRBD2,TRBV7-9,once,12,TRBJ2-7,TGTGCCAGCAGCTTAGGCGGGAGAGGGCAGTACTTC,CASSLGGRGQYF
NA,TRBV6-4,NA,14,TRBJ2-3,TGTGCCAGCAGTCTCGAGTCAGGGGCAGATACGCAGTATTTT,CASSLESGADTQYF
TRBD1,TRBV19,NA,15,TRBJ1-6,TGTGCCAGTAGTATTGACGGGACAGGGTTATCACCCCTCCACTTT,CASSIDGTGLSPLHF
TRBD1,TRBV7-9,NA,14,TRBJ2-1,TGTGCCAGCAGCTTAGGCAGGGGGCTAAATGAGCAGTTCTTC,CASSLGRGLNEQFF
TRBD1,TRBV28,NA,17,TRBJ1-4,TGTGCCAGCAGCCCAAACAGGGGCTATTCCCGGGGTGAAAAACTGTTTTTT,CASSPNRGYSRGEKLFF
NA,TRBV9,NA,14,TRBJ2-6,TGTGCCAGCAGCAGTAGCTCTGGGGCCAACGTCCTGACTTTC,CASSSSSGANVLTF
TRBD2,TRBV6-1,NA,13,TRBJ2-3,TGTGCCAGCAGGTCTAGCGGCTTAAATACGCAGTATTTT,CASRSSGLNTQYF
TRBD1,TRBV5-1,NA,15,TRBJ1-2,TGCGCCAGCAGCCAGGGGACAGGGGGCAACTATGGCTACACCTTC,CASSQGTGGNYGYTF
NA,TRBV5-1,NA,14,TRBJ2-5,TGCGCCAGCAGCTTGGGACAGATCACGGGGACCCAGTACTTC,CASSLGQITGTQYF